The 16 T cell receptor beta chains listed next were all sequenced from one sample in a study of technical replicates of blood from a handful of donors (dated by TCRdb to the late 2010s). Receptor amplification or capture employed the immunoSEQ multiplex PCR assay. TCRdb holds this immuneACCESS table with in-frame rearrangements only. Some clones are missing; in checked studies, unresolved V genes explain under half, and the rest has no known cause. This sample gives about 62,000 clones in total; around 92% of them show up just once. The biggest ten clones account for 4.8% of the sample. Specimen: PBMCs. The receptors stem from a human donor in good health. Some clones in this sample may be carry-over from other donors' samples.

In its sample, this clone was seen a few times. The rearrangement joins TRBV6-5 to TRBJ1-2; tentatively, D is TRBD1 (6 bases). CDR1 is MNHEY and CDR2 is SVGAGI in the germline V gene. Trimming pared 6 bases from V and 4 bases from J, leaving 12 bases between. The CDR3 spans 13 residues. The CDR3 sequence is CASSRRGGYGYTF. In DNA, the CDR3 is TGTGCCAGCAGCCGAAGAGGGGGCTATGGCTACACCTTC.

The chain has TRBV6-1 and TRBJ2-2, with D possibly matching TRBD1 (5 bases). Germline V CDR1 and CDR2: MNHNS, SASEGT. V lost 4 bases and J lost 7, with 19 bases in between. The CDR3 totals 16 residues. CDR3 region: CASSVGAAVRVGELFF. CDR3 nucleotides: TGTGCCAGCAGTGTTGGGGCGGCAGTTCGTGTCGGGGAGCTGTTTTTT.

The J gene is TRBJ1-6, the V gene TRBV15; the D is unclear. CDR1 and CDR2 from the germline V gene are LNHNV and YYDKDF (reference sequence). V was shortened by 0 bases and J by 10 bases, with 7 bases between the two germline ends. This CDR3 spans 13 amino acids. The DNA for the CDR3 is TGTGCCACCAGCAGAGATATCGTGTCACCCCTCCACTTT. Its translation is CATSRDIVSPLHF.

The chain recombines TRBV7-3 with TRBJ1-1; no clear D gene. This CDR3 is 12 amino acids long. In germline, CDR1 is SGHTA, CDR2 FQGTGA. The ends were cut back, 4 bases at V and 6 bases at J, with 9 bases in the middle. CDR3: CASSSEHAEAFF. The CDR3 nucleotides are TGTGCCAGCAGCTCGGAGCACGCTGAAGCTTTCTTT.

J is TRBJ2-1 and V is TRBV2; no clear D gene. The CDR3 runs 13 residues. Germline V gene data show CDR1 as SNHLY and CDR2 as FYNNEI. Trimming took 4 bases from V and 6 from J, leaving 10 bases between them. The CDR3 region is CASSVARGNEQFF. The CDR3 nucleotides are TGTGCCAGCAGTGTCGCTCGAGGCAATGAGCAGTTCTTC. The whole variable domain, remainder taken from reference TRBV2 and TRBJ2-1, is EPEVTQTPSHQVTQMGQEVILRCVPISNHLYFYWYRQILGQKVEFLVSFYNNEISEKSEIFDDQFSVERPDGSNFTLKIRSTKLEDSAMYFCASSVARGNEQFFGPGTRLTVL.

The chain recombines TRBV6-5 with TRBJ1-1; no clear D gene. Between the trimmed V and J ends, which lost 0 bases and 6 bases, there was a span of 14 bases. There are 15 residues in the CDR3. Germline CDR1 is MNHEY and CDR2 is SVGAGI. Written as DNA, the CDR3 is TGTGCCAGCAGTTACTCAACGGGAGGGATGGCTGAAGCTTTCTTT. Its translation is CASSYSTGGMAEAFF.

This chain uses TRBV11-2 with TRBJ1-1, with no clear D. V lost 1 base, J lost 5 bases, and 5 bases lay in between. The CDR3 is 12 amino acids. Germline V CDR1 and CDR2: SGHAT, FQNNGV. CDR3 residues: CASSLVQTEAFF. Here the CDR3 DNA reads TGTGCCAGCAGCTTAGTTCAGACTGAAGCTTTCTTT.

The chain carries TRBV5-1 and TRBJ1-6, with unresolved D. Germline V lookup: CDR1 SGHRS, CDR2 YFSETQ. Trimming pared 0 bases from V and 0 bases from J, leaving 10 bases between. This CDR3 has 17 residues. CDR3 residues: CASSLAGVGSYNSPLHF. In DNA form, the CDR3 reads TGCGCCAGCAGCTTGGCCGGGGTGGGCTCCTATAATTCACCCCTCCACTTT.

This chain joins TRBV6-5 and TRBJ1-5; 7 bases are a match to TRBD1. In germline, CDR1 is MNHEY, CDR2 SVGAGI. The junction had 6 bases not matched to a gene; V was cut back by 6 bases and J by 4 bases. This CDR3 has 14 amino acids. CDR3 amino acids: CASRPGTANQPQHF. In nucleotides, the CDR3 is TGTGCCAGCAGGCCCGGGACAGCAAATCAGCCCCAGCATTTT.

The genes are TRBV28 and TRBJ1-2, with a tentative D call TRBD1 (6 bases). Germline V gene lookup returns CDR1 MDHEN and CDR2 SYDVKM. V was clipped by 6 bases and J by 6 bases, with 11 bases between them. The CDR3 contains 12 residues. The CDR3: CASSQGPDGYTF. The CDR3 bases are TGTGCCAGCAGCCAGGGGCCGGATGGCTACACCTTC.

The chain combines TRBV29-1 with TRBJ2-5, with TRBD2 identical over 14 bases. TRBJ2-7 matches the DNA end more closely, so the J call is doubtful. This CDR3 is 14 amino acids long. Germline CDR1 is SQVTM and CDR2 is ANQGSEA. The CDR3 coding sequence is TGCAGCGTTGCCGGGACTAGCGGGAGCTACGAGCAGTACTTC. Encoded protein: CSVAGTSGSYEQYF.

V usage is TRBV7-8 and J usage is TRBJ1-6; D gene uncertain. V was pared by 0 bases and J by 4 bases, with 13 bases between. The CDR3 consists of 17 residues. The germline V gene has CDR1 SGHVS and CDR2 FQNEAQ. CDR3 sequence reads: CASSLARVATYNSPLHF. In nucleotides, the CDR3 is TGTGCCAGCAGCTTAGCGCGGGTGGCCACTTATAATTCACCCCTCCACTTT. Supplemented by reference TRBV7-8 and TRBJ1-6, the full variable domain reads GAGVSQSPRYKVAKRGQDVALRCDPISGHVSLFWYQQALGQGPEFLTYFQNEAQLDKSGLPSDRFFAERPEGSVSTLKIQRTQQEDSAVYLCASSLARVATYNSPLHFGNGTRLTVT.

This clone has more than one count but fewer than ten. The V call is TRBV20-1, the J call TRBJ2-7; unclear D gene. Germline lookup yields CDR1 DFQATT and CDR2 SNEGSKA (reference sequence). V gave up 5 bases and J gave up 4 bases, with 9 bases separating them. The CDR3 runs 11 residues. CDR3 nucleotide sequence: TGCAGTGCTCGACTGGAATACGAGCAGTACTTC. Protein sequence: CSARLEYEQYF.

The CDR3 region has the DNA TGCGCCAGCAGGAAGGGGACAGGGGGCGGGAATGAGCAGTTCTTC. Translation: CASRKGTGGGNEQFF. The V call is TRBV5-1, the J call TRBJ2-1; TRBD1 aligns across 12 bases. This CDR3 has 15 amino acids. With V trimmed by 5 bases and J by 7 bases, 7 bases remained unmatched. Germline values: CDR1 SGHRS, CDR2 YFSETQ.

The chain uses TRBV5-1 and TRBJ2-7; TRBD2 is a possible D gene (6 bases). CDR1 and CDR2 (germline): SGHRS, YFSETQ. The length of the CDR3 is 13 residues. V was trimmed by 2 bases and J by 7 bases, leaving 13 bases between them. The chain's CDR3 is CASSLTGVREQYF. CDR3 bases: TGCGCCAGCAGCTTAACGGGAGTGCGGGAGCAGTACTTC.

The chain combines TRBV6-5 with TRBJ2-1; possible D gene TRBD2, 6 bases. The CDR3 has 13 amino acids. The ends were cut back, 5 bases at V and 9 bases at J, with 14 bases in the middle. Germline V CDR1 and CDR2: MNHEY, SVGAGI. In nucleotides, the CDR3 is TGTGCCAGCAGTACTACTAGCTTCGGTGAGCAGTTCTTC. It is translated as CASSTTSFGEQFF.